The sequence of this TCR beta chain was determined in a study of tumor and adjacent non-tumor tissue in lung cancer. In the study overall: Around 4.4 million productive TCRbeta reads were obtained per sample on average.

This sample's RNA came from whole unsorted tissue. TCRbeta libraries were built with three rounds of nested PCR, modified from ARM-PCR. TCRdb called the multiplex PCR reads again in MiXCR, with one record for every CDR3 protein. The sample holds fewer than 120,000 distinct CDR3 sequences, 84% seen once. With respect to this clonotype: Its specificity is not known. At one of its ends the junction is not consistent with the germline gene, which may arise from a read error.

General study results and limits: Higher tumor TCR diversity was associated with shorter survival.

Sequencing input: lung tumor tissue. This sequence was found in a man between 65 and 85 years old with non-small cell lung cancer.

CDR3 sequence (DNA): TGCAGCGTTGGTAACGGCCGGAACATTGAAGCCTTCTTT. Translated: CSVGNGRNIEAFF. V and J are TRBV29-1 and TRBJ1-1; D gene uncertain. CDR1 SQVTM and CDR2 ANQGSEA come from the germline V gene. The CDR3 loop spans 13 amino acids.